Below, 19 T cell receptor beta chains from the same sample are listed, as sequenced in a study of regulatory T cells in long-lasting Graves disease. Time point of the sample: newly diagnosed GD, antithyroid drugs for less than 3 months. There was RNA extracted from PBMCs, and the TCR library was made from it. According to the study, TCR beta libraries were built with iRepertoire HTBI primers and CDR3-region Arm-PCR. A single record per CDR3 protein comes from TCRdb applying MiXCR to the multiplex PCR reads. The table lists 500,000 or so distinct CDR3 sequences, 15% to 20% of them singletons, with around 25% in the top ten. The same sample was also studied in work on T cells in Graves' hyperthyroidism and ophthalmopathy.

Here the sequenced sample was peripheral blood mononuclear cells (PBMCs), taken at new diagnosis, from a patient treated with antithyroid drugs. The receptors originated from a woman between 40 and 65 years old with Graves disease.

Turning to this clonotype: Being one base from a much bigger clone, this may be a read error. The V call is TRBV27, the J call TRBJ1-2, with TRBD1 as a possible D gene (6 bases). This CDR3 spans 18 amino acids. The germline V gene has CDR1 MNHEY and CDR2 SMNVEV (reference sequence). V dropped 2 bases and J dropped 3 bases, with 22 bases sitting between them. The CDR3 nucleotides read TGTGCCAGCAGTTTAGTTTCGGGTCGCGGGGGCCCTGACTATGGCTACACCTTC. This translates into CASSLVSGRGGPDYGYTF.

J is TRBJ2-5 and V is TRBV7-2; 7 positions match TRBD2. From germline, CDR1 is SGHTA and CDR2 FQGNSA. V lost 4 bases to trimming and J lost 5 bases; unmatched junction nucleotides: 7. This CDR3 comprises 14 residues. CDR3 coding DNA: TGTGCCAGCAGCTGGGAGGGAGGGTTCGAGACCCAGTACTTC. It is translated as CASSWEGGFETQYF.

Here the CDR3 reads CASGTGGNIQYF. The DNA for the CDR3 is TGTGCCAGCGGGACAGGAGGGAACATTCAGTACTTC. This sequence joins TRBV2 and TRBJ2-4, with TRBD1 identical over 8 bases. This CDR3 has 12 residues. The germline gives CDR1 SNHLY, CDR2 FYNNEI. V shed 8 bases, J shed 7 bases, and the junction held 4 bases outside the gene matches. The variable domain in full, with the rest retrieved from reference TRBV2 and TRBJ2-4, is EPEVTQTPSHQVTQMGQEVILRCVPISNHLYFYWYRQILGQKVEFLVSFYNNEISEKSEIFDDQFSVERPDGSNFTLKIRSTKLEDSAMYFCASGTGGNIQYFGAGTRLSVL.

This clonotype was observed at least ten times. The CDR3 sequence: CASSSGLYEQYF. CDR3 bases: TGTGCCAGCAGCTCGGGCCTCTACGAGCAGTACTTC. This chain joins TRBV28 and TRBJ2-7; no reliable D call. The CDR3 has 12 residues. Looked up from germline, CDR1 is MDHEN and CDR2 is SYDVKM. Trimming removed 6 bases from V and 3 bases from J, with 9 bases in between.

The sample holds many counts of this clonotype. Lacking the conserved final phenylalanine or tryptophan, this CDR3 likely reflects a read error. The limits of the CDR3 on the DNA are not certain, so only TCRdb's listed CDR3 is given. The chain joins TRBV5-1 to TRBJ1-5; the table names TRBD1, a call not compared with the DNA. Germline CDR1 SGHRS, CDR2 YFSETQ. The CDR3 sequence runs 10 residues, both termini included. CDR3 protein: CASSPGGTAL.

In this sample, this clonotype turned up a few times. V is TRBV7-2 and J is TRBJ2-5; perhaps D is TRBD1 or TRBD2 (5 bases each). The CDR3 is made up of 13 amino acids. V was trimmed by 0 bases and J by 5 bases, leaving 7 bases between them. The germline CDR1 and CDR2 sequences are SGHTA and FQGNSA. The CDR3 sequence is CASSLAGDETQYF. In DNA, the CDR3 is TGTGCCAGCAGCTTAGCGGGGGACGAGACCCAGTACTTC. Looking up the rest from reference TRBV7-2 and TRBJ2-5 gives the full variable domain: GAGVSQSPSNKVTEKGKDVELRCDPISGHTALYWYRQSLGQGLEFLIYFQGNSAPDKSGLPSDRFSAERTGGSVSTLTIQRTQQEDSAVYLCASSLAGDETQYFGPGTRLLVL.

There are many counts of this clonotype. The chain employs TRBV20-1 and TRBJ2-1; D may be TRBD2 (6 bases). This CDR3 contains 15 residues. Germline V lookup: CDR1 DFQATT, CDR2 SNEGSKA (reference sequence). Trimming took 6 bases from V and 1 from J, leaving 16 bases between them. CDR3 in amino acids: CSAGEEVASYNEQFF. For the CDR3, the DNA is TGCAGTGCGGGGGAGGAGGTGGCATCCTACAATGAGCAGTTCTTC.

This clonotype was detected many times. The genes are TRBV2 and TRBJ2-3; D unclear. The germline gives CDR1 SNHLY, CDR2 FYNNEI. The CDR3 is made up of 10 amino acids. V was cut by 1 base and J by 7 bases, with 0 bases left in between. The CDR3 DNA is TGTGCCAGCAGTGAAGATACGCAGTATTTT. Its translation is CASSEDTQYF.

This clonotype has at least ten counts. J is TRBJ2-6 and V is TRBV7-8, with a tentative D call TRBD1 (6 bases). Germline V gene lookup returns CDR1 SGHVS and CDR2 FQNEAQ. Trimming took 5 bases from V and 1 from J, leaving 9 bases between them. The CDR3 is 15 residues long. CDR3 DNA sequence: TGTGCCAGCAGCGAAACAGGGTCTGGGGCCAACGTCCTGACTTTC. Amino acid sequence: CASSETGSGANVLTF.

This clonotype was recorded many times. The rearrangement links TRBV13 to TRBJ2-3; 9 bases align to TRBD2. Unmatched junction bases numbered 7, after V lost 1 base and J lost 2 bases. The CDR3 has 17 amino acids. Germline V gene lookup returns CDR1 PRHDT and CDR2 FYEKMQ (reference sequence). CDR3: CASSLVLAGKDTDTQYF. The CDR3 DNA reads TGTGCCAGCAGCTTAGTCCTAGCGGGGAAGGACACAGATACGCAGTATTTT.

This clonotype has at least ten counts. The genes are TRBV12-3 or TRBV12-4 and TRBJ1-1; perhaps TRBD1 as D (5 bases). Trimming removed 4 bases at V and 4 bases at J, with 13 bases between. The CDR3 has 14 amino acids. CDR3 coding DNA: TGTGCCAGCAGTTCCCGGGGGGGAGGCACTGAAGCTTTCTTT. Residues: CASSSRGGGTEAFF.

This clonotype appeared many times. The V and J genes are TRBV6-1 and TRBJ1-5, with 9 bases aligning to TRBD1. The germline V gene encodes CDR1 MNHNS and CDR2 SASEGT. J lost 7 bases, V lost 2 bases, and 9 bases had no gene match. This CDR3 spans 16 amino acids. The CDR3 is CASSETGQGMYQPQHF. In nucleotides, the CDR3 is TGTGCCAGCAGTGAAACGGGACAGGGTATGTACCAGCCCCAGCATTTT.

This rearrangement joins TRBV5-1 to TRBJ1-3, with D uncertain. CDR1 is SGHRS, CDR2 YFSETQ, per germline. This CDR3 has 16 residues. V was cut by 0 bases and J by 0 bases, with 10 bases left in between. The DNA of the CDR3 is TGCGCCAGCAGCTTGGGAACCCGTTACTCTGGAAACACCATATATTTT. Translated: CASSLGTRYSGNTIYF.

This clonotype showed up many times. This rearrangement joins TRBV6-5 to TRBJ2-3, with 9 positions matching TRBD2. Germline CDR1 is MNHEY and CDR2 is SVGAGI. V lost 0 bases to trimming and J lost 1 base; unmatched junction nucleotides: 5. The CDR3 length is 17 residues. The CDR3 reads CASSYSRLAEGTDTQYF. The DNA for the CDR3 is TGTGCCAGCAGTTACTCGAGACTAGCGGAAGGCACAGATACGCAGTATTTT.

In its sample, this clonotype was seen many times. The chain carries TRBV10-1 and TRBJ1-5; a weak D match, TRBD1 (6 bases). The length of the CDR3 is 16 residues. Germline CDR1 WNHNN, CDR2 SYGVQD (reference sequence). Trimming took 7 bases from V and 0 from J, leaving 16 bases between them. The CDR3 DNA reads as TGCGCCAGCACTTCTAGGGGGGTTTATAGCAATCAGCCCCAGCATTTT. As protein: CASTSRGVYSNQPQHF.

This clonotype was seen at least ten times. The chain recombines TRBV28 with TRBJ1-2; TRBD1 matches 10 bases. The CDR3 contains 18 residues. In germline, CDR1 is MDHEN, CDR2 SYDVKM. V trimming: 6 bases; J trimming: 2 bases; junction bases outside the gene matches: 15. The CDR3 region is CASSLLPGQGTKNYGYTF. CDR3 bases: TGTGCCAGCAGCCTCCTCCCGGGACAGGGGACGAAAAACTATGGCTACACCTTC.

This clonotype was observed many times. J is TRBJ1-6 and V is TRBV7-9; perhaps TRBD1 as D (5 bases). Germline values: CDR1 SEHNR, CDR2 FQNEAQ (reference sequence). The CDR3 length is 15 residues. With 8 bases removed from V and 7 bases from J, the gap between germline ends came to 18 bases. This chain's CDR3 is CASRIDGARNSPLHF. In DNA, the CDR3 is TGTGCCAGCCGTATTGACGGGGCGCGGAATTCACCCCTCCACTTT.

This clonotype was observed many times. CDR3 nucleotide sequence: TGTGCCAGCAGTCTGTTCCAGGGGACTGAAGCTTTCTTT. Protein: CASSLFQGTEAFF. The chain joins TRBV12-3 or TRBV12-4 to TRBJ1-1; TRBD1 might be the D (6 bases). The V gene lost 5 bases and the J gene lost 5 bases, with 12 bases spanning the gap. CDR3 length: 13 residues.

This clonotype was recorded a few times. The chain couples TRBV20-1 to TRBJ1-5; 9 nucleotides line up with TRBD1. This CDR3 has 14 amino acids. Trimming took 3 bases from V and 5 from J; bases not matched to a gene: 5. The germline V gene has CDR1 DFQATT and CDR2 SNEGSKA (reference sequence). The CDR3 spells CSAREDRGYQPQHF. The CDR3 DNA follows: TGCAGTGCTAGGGAGGACAGGGGATATCAGCCCCAGCATTTT.